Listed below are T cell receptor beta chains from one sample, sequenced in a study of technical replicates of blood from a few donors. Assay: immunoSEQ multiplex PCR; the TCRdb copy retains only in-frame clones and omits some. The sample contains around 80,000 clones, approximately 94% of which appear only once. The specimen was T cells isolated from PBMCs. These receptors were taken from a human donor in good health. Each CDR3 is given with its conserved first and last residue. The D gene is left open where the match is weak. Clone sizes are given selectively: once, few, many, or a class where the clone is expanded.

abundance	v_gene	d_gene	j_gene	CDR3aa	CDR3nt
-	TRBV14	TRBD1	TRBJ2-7	CASSHSGTGVNYEQYF	TGTGCCAGCAGCCATTCCGGGACAGGGGTCAACTACGAGCAGTACTTC
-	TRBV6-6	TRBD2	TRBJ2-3	CASSYLGLAGDTQYF	TGTGCCAGCAGTTACCTGGGACTAGCGGGAGATACGCAGTATTTT
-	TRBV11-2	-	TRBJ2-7	CASSPPRDLYEQYF	TGTGCCAGCAGCCCCCCCCGGGACTTATACGAGCAGTACTTC
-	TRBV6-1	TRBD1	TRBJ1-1	CASSEDTGENTEAFF	TGTGCCAGCAGTGAAGATACAGGGGAGAACACTGAAGCTTTCTTT
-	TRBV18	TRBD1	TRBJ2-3	CASSYIQGGTDTQYF	TGTGCCAGCTCATATATACAGGGGGGAACAGATACGCAGTATTTT
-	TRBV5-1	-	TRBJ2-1	CASSLAGEQFF	TGCGCCAGCAGCTTGGCAGGTGAGCAGTTCTTC
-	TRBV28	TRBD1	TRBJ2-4	CASSGPQGWGNIQYF	TGTGCCAGCAGTGGGCCACAGGGGTGGGGGAACATTCAGTACTTC
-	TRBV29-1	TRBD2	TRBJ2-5	CSVVRLAGIETQYF	TGCAGCGTGGTAAGACTAGCGGGGATCGAGACCCAGTACTTC
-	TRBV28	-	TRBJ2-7	CASHAGEVGSYEQYF	TGTGCCAGCCATGCAGGGGAAGTAGGCTCCTACGAGCAGTACTTC
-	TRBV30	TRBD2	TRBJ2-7	CAWREAGRYEQYF	TGTGCCTGGAGAGAAGCGGGGCGTTACGAGCAGTACTTC
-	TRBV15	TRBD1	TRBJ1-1	CATRPGGRDTEAFF	TGTGCCACCAGACCAGGGGGCCGGGACACTGAAGCTTTCTTT
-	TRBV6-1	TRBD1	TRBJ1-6	CASSGQGGSPLHF	TGTGCCAGCAGTGGACAGGGAGGTTCACCCCTCCACTTT
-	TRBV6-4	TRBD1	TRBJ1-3	CASRAGTGSGNTIYF	TGTGCCAGTAGAGCCGGGACAGGCTCTGGAAACACCATATATTTT
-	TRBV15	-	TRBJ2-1	CATSRDLSNEQFF	TGTGCCACCAGCAGAGATCTAAGCAATGAGCAGTTCTTC
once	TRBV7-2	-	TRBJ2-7	CASSTRHYEQYF	TGTGCCAGCAGCACCCGACACTACGAGCAGTACTTC
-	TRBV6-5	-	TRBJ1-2	CASSYSGHNPGGYTF	TGTGCCAGCAGTTATTCGGGACACAACCCGGGCGGCTACACCTTC
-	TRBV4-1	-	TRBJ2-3	CASSQVVEDWEQYF	TGCGCCAGCAGCCAAGTGGTAGAGGACTGGGAACAGTATTTT
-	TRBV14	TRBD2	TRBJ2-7	CASSFGLAGARQYF	TGTGCCAGCAGCTTCGGACTAGCGGGCGCCAGACAGTACTTC
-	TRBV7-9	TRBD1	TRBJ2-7	CASSVGQGYEQYF	TGTGCCAGCAGCGTCGGACAGGGCTACGAGCAGTACTTC
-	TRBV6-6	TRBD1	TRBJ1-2	CASNSGQGYYYGYTF	TGTGCCAGCAATTCCGGACAGGGATATTACTATGGCTACACCTTC
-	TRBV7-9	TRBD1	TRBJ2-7	CASSLARTGSDYEQYF	TGTGCCAGCAGCTTAGCGCGGACAGGGTCGGACTACGAGCAGTACTTC
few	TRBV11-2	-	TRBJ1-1	CASSLGGGAFF	TGTGCCAGCAGCTTAGGGGGGGGAGCTTTCTTT
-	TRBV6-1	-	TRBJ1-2	CASSDPGGNYGYTF	TGTGCCAGCAGTGACCCGGGAGGGAACTATGGCTACACCTTC
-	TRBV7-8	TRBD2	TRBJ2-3	CASSLAELAGYTDTQYF	TGTGCCAGCAGCTTAGCGGAACTAGCGGGTTACACAGATACGCAGTATTTT
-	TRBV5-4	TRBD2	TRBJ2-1	CASSKERGGRSEQFF	TGTGCCAGCAGCAAAGAGCGGGGGGGCAGAAGTGAGCAGTTCTTC
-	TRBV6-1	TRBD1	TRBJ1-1	CASSESSGQANTEAFF	TGTGCCAGCAGTGAATCTAGTGGACAGGCGAACACTGAAGCTTTCTTT
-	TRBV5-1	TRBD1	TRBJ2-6	CASTTGYGANVLTF	TGCGCCAGCACGACAGGGTATGGGGCCAACGTCCTGACTTTC
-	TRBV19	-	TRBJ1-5	CASRLEGVNQPQHF	TGTGCCAGTAGACTCGAAGGGGTGAATCAGCCCCAGCATTTT